This is a list of T cell receptor beta chains from one sample in a study of blood T cell repertoires in COVID-19. The assay was immunoSEQ multiplex PCR, and TCRdb's table has in-frame clones only and misses some. The sample lists 150,000 to 200,000 clones; 70% to 90% were seen once. The sequenced sample consisted of peripheral blood. The receptors here all came from a man aged 55 to 70 with active or convalescent COVID-19. The CDR3 runs from the conserved cysteine through the conserved F or W.

j_gene: TRBJ2-2; v_gene: TRBV10-2; CDR3aa: CASSEINTGELFF
j_gene: TRBJ1-1; v_gene: TRBV7-2; CDR3aa: CASSLARQGWATEAFF
j_gene: TRBJ2-7; v_gene: TRBV5-6; CDR3aa: CASSTGSYEQYF
j_gene: TRBJ1-2; v_gene: TRBV6-6; CDR3aa: CASSPQGYYGYTF
j_gene: TRBJ1-1; v_gene: TRBV6-6; CDR3aa: CASSYRDRGNTEAFF
j_gene: TRBJ2-1; v_gene: TRBV28; CDR3aa: CASSRPGAGGWFF
j_gene: TRBJ2-7; v_gene: TRBV7-9; CDR3aa: CASSTGASNSEQYF
j_gene: TRBJ1-2; v_gene: TRBV6-5; CDR3aa: CASSYPGNGYTF
j_gene: TRBJ1-6; v_gene: TRBV30; CDR3aa: CAWSAGYNSPLHF
j_gene: TRBJ1-3; v_gene: TRBV5-4; CDR3aa: CASSSGQHVENTIYF
j_gene: TRBJ1-1; v_gene: TRBV19; CDR3aa: CASSIRGPRGTEAFF